This T cell receptor (beta chain) was obtained from a study of blood T cell repertoires in COVID-19. Whole-study context: COVID-19 samples collected from the United States, Italy and Spain covered acute and convalescent phases. PBMCs, B-cell-depleted T cells, or T cells provided the cDNA or gDNA that made up the material.

Seattle patients were enrolled while actively infected and followed longitudinally. Data came from immunoSEQ multiplex PCR; TCRdb stores just in-frame clones and leaves some out. This table holds hundreds of thousands of clones, roughly 91% found once. Germline V gene lookup returns CDR1 GTSNPN and CDR2 SVGIG (reference sequence). The V gene lost 1 base and the J gene lost 7 bases, with 8 bases spanning the gap. This CDR3 region has 13 residues. The TCR comes from a woman in her forties or fifties with COVID-19, enrolled during active disease. The V and J genes are TRBV30 and TRBJ1-6; D gene unclear. The sample taken for sequencing was peripheral blood. The chain's CDR3 is CAWSEGDNSPLHF. The CDR3 DNA is TGTGCCTGGAGTGAGGGAGACAATTCACCCCTCCACTTT.